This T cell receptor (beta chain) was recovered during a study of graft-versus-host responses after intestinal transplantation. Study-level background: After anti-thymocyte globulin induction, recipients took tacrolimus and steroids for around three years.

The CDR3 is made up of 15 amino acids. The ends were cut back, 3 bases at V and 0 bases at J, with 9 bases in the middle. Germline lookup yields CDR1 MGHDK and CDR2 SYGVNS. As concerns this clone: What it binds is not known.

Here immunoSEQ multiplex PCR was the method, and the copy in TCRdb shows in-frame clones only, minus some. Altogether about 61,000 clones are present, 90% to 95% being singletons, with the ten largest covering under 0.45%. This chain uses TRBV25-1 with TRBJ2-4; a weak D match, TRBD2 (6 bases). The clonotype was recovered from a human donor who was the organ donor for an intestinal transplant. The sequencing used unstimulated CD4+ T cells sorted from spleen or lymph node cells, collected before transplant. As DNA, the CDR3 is TGTGCCAGCAGTGACGGGGGTTTAGCCAAAAACATTCAGTACTTC. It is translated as CASSDGGLAKNIQYF.